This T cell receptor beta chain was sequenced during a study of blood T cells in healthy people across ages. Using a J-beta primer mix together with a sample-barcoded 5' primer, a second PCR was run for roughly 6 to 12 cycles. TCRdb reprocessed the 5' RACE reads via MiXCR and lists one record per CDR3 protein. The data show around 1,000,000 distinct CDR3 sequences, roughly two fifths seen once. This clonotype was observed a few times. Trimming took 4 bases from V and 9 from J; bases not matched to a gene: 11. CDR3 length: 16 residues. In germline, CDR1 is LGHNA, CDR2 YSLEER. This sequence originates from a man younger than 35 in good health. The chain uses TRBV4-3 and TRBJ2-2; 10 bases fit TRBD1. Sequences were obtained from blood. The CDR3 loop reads CASSPGTGVFARELFF. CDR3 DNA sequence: TGCGCCAGCAGCCCAGGGACAGGGGTTTTCGCCAGGGAGCTGTTTTTT.